Below are 5 T cell receptor beta chains sequenced from a single sample in a study of blood T cells in healthy people across ages. For the second PCR, which ran for roughly 7 to 11 cycles, a sample-barcoded 5' primer and a J-beta primer mix were used. TCRdb reprocessed the 5' RACE reads via MiXCR and lists one record per CDR3 protein. The sample records roughly 800,000 distinct CDR3 sequences, around 24% being singletons. This sample also belongs to another study, concerning T cells of mothers and their children.

Sequencing was done on a sample of blood. The receptor source for this set is a boy between 10 and 17 years old in good health.

This sequence joins TRBV5-1 and TRBJ2-5; 12 bases align to TRBD1. The ends lost 4 bases at V and 4 bases at J; junction bases unmatched: 8. The CDR3 spans 16 residues. The germline V gene has CDR1 SGHRS and CDR2 YFSETQ. CDR3 nucleotide sequence: TGCGCCAGCAGCCCCGGGACAGGGGGCGTTGGAGAGACCCAGTACTTC. Encoded protein: CASSPGTGGVGETQYF.

The J gene is TRBJ2-7, the V gene TRBV20-1, with 8 bases that match TRBD1. The CDR3 sequence is 15 residues long. V lost 0 bases, J lost 0 bases, and 4 bases stayed unmatched. CDR1 is DFQATT and CDR2 is SNEGSKA in the germline V gene (reference sequence). The CDR3 region is CSARDRQGFSYEQYF. CDR3 nucleotide sequence: TGCAGTGCTAGAGATCGACAGGGGTTCTCCTACGAGCAGTACTTC.

V gene TRBV27 combines with J gene TRBJ2-5; D ambiguous. From germline, CDR1 is MNHEY and CDR2 SMNVEV (reference sequence). The CDR3 has 14 residues. V was clipped by 4 bases and J by 5 bases, with 14 bases between them. Written as DNA, the CDR3 is TGTGCCAGCAGTTCCCGGGCCCTGGCGGAGACCCAGTACTTC. This encodes CASSSRALAETQYF.

This clonotype was seen more than once but under ten times. The genes are TRBV6-5 and TRBJ2-5, with D hard to call. The last part of the DNA fits TRBJ2-7 better; the J call may be wrong. Looked up from germline, CDR1 is MNHEY and CDR2 is SVGAGI. This CDR3 has 13 residues. This CDR3 reads CATRLSSSYEQYF. CDR3 nucleotide sequence: TGTGCCACCCGACTTTCTAGCTCCTACGAGCAGTACTTC.

The CDR3 region is CASSETASPWDEQFF. The CDR3 region has the DNA TGTGCCAGCAGTGAAACGGCGTCTCCGTGGGATGAGCAGTTCTTC. This rearrangement joins TRBV6-4 to TRBJ2-1; no firm D call. Germline assignment: CDR1 MRHNA and CDR2 SNTAGT. Trimming stripped 3 bases from V and 8 bases from J, with 17 bases between. This CDR3 is 15 amino acids long.